The 20 T cell receptor beta chains listed next were all sequenced from one sample in a study of T-cell reconstitution after alpha-beta-depleted transplantation in children. This sample's TCRbeta library carried unique molecular identifier barcodes. TCRdb called the PCR reads again in MiXCR, with one record for every CDR3 protein. The top ten hold over 3% of the sample, which has a few hundred thousand distinct CDR3 sequences, roughly 18% seen once. The sequencing here drew on PBMCs from the stem cell graft donor, taken from the stem cell graft. All receptors derive from a human donor who donated a stem cell graft to a child with acute lymphoblastic leukemia.

This rearrangement joins TRBV29-1 to TRBJ2-7; TRBD2 agrees at 12 bases. There are 16 residues in the CDR3. Trimming cost V 4 bases and J 1 base; bases outside gene matches: 8. Germline assignment: CDR1 SQVTM and CDR2 ANQGSEA. The CDR3 loop reads CSVGGLAGKSSYEQYF. As DNA, the CDR3 is TGCAGCGTTGGAGGACTAGCGGGAAAATCTTCCTACGAGCAGTACTTC.

The rearrangement joins TRBV10-3 to TRBJ2-1; no reliable D call. The CDR3 loop spans 14 amino acids. Germline CDR1 reads ENHRY; CDR2 reads SYGVKD. The V end was cut by 8 bases, the J end by 6 bases, with 17 bases between. The CDR3 DNA sequence: TGTGCCATCGGAGCGCCCGTCTGGGCCAATGAGCAGTTCTTC. Translating it yields CAIGAPVWANEQFF.

This clonotype was seen only a few times. This sequence joins TRBV10-3 and TRBJ1-5; 9 bases line up with TRBD1. Looked up from germline, CDR1 is ENHRY and CDR2 is SYGVKD. The CDR3 contains 17 residues. V lost 3 bases to trimming and J lost 1 base; unmatched junction nucleotides: 7. CDR3 region: CAISDSDRGLSNQPQHF. The DNA of the CDR3 is TGTGCCATCAGTGATTCGGACAGGGGACTAAGCAATCAGCCCCAGCATTTT.

Only a few counts were recorded for this clonotype. J is TRBJ2-2 and V is TRBV5-1, with no clear D. V gave up 2 bases and J gave up 0 bases, with 8 bases separating them. Germline CDR1 reads SGHRS; CDR2 reads YFSETQ. This CDR3 contains 15 residues. CDR3: CASSLTNPNTGELFF. CDR3 DNA sequence: TGCGCCAGCAGCTTAACTAACCCGAACACCGGGGAGCTGTTTTTT.

This clonotype occurred a few times. As DNA, the CDR3 is TGTGCCAGCAGCCAAGACAATACAGGGGGCTTGGGTTACAATGAGCAGTTCTTC. Translated: CASSQDNTGGLGYNEQFF. The V call is TRBV4-2, the J call TRBJ2-1, with TRBD1 matching 9 bases. V was clipped by 0 bases and J by 4 bases; unmatched bases: 10. The germline V gene encodes CDR1 LGHNA and CDR2 YNFKEQ. The length of the CDR3 is 18 residues.

The chain has TRBV5-1 and TRBJ2-7; D may be TRBD1 (6 bases). V shed 0 bases and J shed 6 bases, with 16 bases lying between them. Germline V gene sequence: CDR1 SGHRS, CDR2 YFSETQ. This CDR3 has 15 amino acids. The CDR3 DNA sequence: TGCGCCAGCAGCTTGGCCCAGGGGACGGGTCTCGAGCAGTACTTC. Protein: CASSLAQGTGLEQYF.

This clonotype has only a few counts. The chain joins TRBV7-8 to TRBJ2-1; TRBD2 is a possible D gene (6 bases). In germline, CDR1 is SGHVS, CDR2 FQNEAQ. V shed 1 base and J shed 6 bases, with 16 bases lying between them. This CDR3 region has 16 residues. The CDR3 reads CASSLGRGRTGNEQFF. The CDR3 DNA sequence: TGTGCCAGCAGCTTAGGTCGGGGGAGGACGGGCAATGAGCAGTTCTTC. The whole variable domain, remainder taken from reference TRBV7-8 and TRBJ2-1, is GAGVSQSPRYKVAKRGQDVALRCDPISGHVSLFWYQQALGQGPEFLTYFQNEAQLDKSGLPSDRFFAERPEGSVSTLKIQRTQQEDSAVYLCASSLGRGRTGNEQFFGPGTRLTVL.

A few counts support this clonotype. The chain has TRBV12-3 or TRBV12-4 and TRBJ1-5; D call uncertain. This CDR3 has 15 amino acids. The V and J ends lost 3 bases and 7 bases respectively, with 16 bases between them. CDR3 loop: CASSFASVAGQPQHF. The DNA of the CDR3 is TGTGCCAGCAGTTTTGCATCGGTGGCGGGACAGCCCCAGCATTTT.

The V and J genes are TRBV12-3 or TRBV12-4 and TRBJ2-1; D possibly corresponds to TRBD1 (6 bases). V was pared by 4 bases and J by 8 bases, with 18 bases between. This CDR3 comprises 15 residues. The CDR3 sequence: CASSSAPGHPYEQFF. CDR3 DNA: TGTGCCAGCAGTTCAGCCCCGGGACACCCGTATGAGCAGTTCTTC.

V and J are TRBV5-1 and TRBJ2-3, with 8 positions matching TRBD1. V lost 0 bases to trimming and J lost 12 bases; unmatched junction nucleotides: 6. The CDR3 runs 13 residues. Germline lookup yields CDR1 SGHRS and CDR2 YFSETQ. Written as DNA, the CDR3 is TGCGCCAGCAGCTTGGGACAGGGGTGGGCCCAGTATTTT. Translated: CASSLGQGWAQYF.

This clonotype was recorded only once. The chain employs TRBV6-1 and TRBJ1-6, with D perhaps matching TRBD1 (5 bases). The CDR3 runs to 15 residues. From germline, CDR1 is MNHNS and CDR2 SASEGT. Trimming pared 3 bases from V and 10 bases from J, leaving 16 bases between. The CDR3, as DNA: TGTGCCAGCAGTGATCTTTGGCAGGGAAGCTCACCCCTCCACTTT. This gives the protein CASSDLWQGSSPLHF.

This clonotype has just a few counts. This chain joins TRBV7-6 and TRBJ2-7; D is perhaps TRBD2 (6 bases). V was pared by 2 bases and J by 2 bases, with 13 bases between. The CDR3 is made up of 15 amino acids. Per germline, CDR1 SGHVS and CDR2 FNYEAQ. The CDR3 here is CASSLQEGNTYEQYF. The CDR3 DNA follows: TGTGCCAGCAGCTTACAGGAGGGGAATACCTACGAGCAGTACTTC.

Only one count was recorded for this clonotype. The V call is TRBV4-1, the J call TRBJ1-5, with D unclear. The V and J ends lost 1 base and 7 bases respectively, with 11 bases between them. Germline V CDR1 and CDR2: MGHRA, YSYEKL. The CDR3 extends over 14 amino acids. CDR3 sequence reads: CASSQVGSLQPQHF. For the CDR3, the DNA is TGCGCCAGCAGCCAAGTGGGCAGTCTCCAGCCCCAGCATTTT.

The chain combines TRBV5-1 with TRBJ2-7, with D perhaps TRBD2 (6 bases). From germline, CDR1 is SGHRS and CDR2 YFSETQ. The CDR3 extends over 14 amino acids. With 7 bases removed from V and 7 bases from J, the gap between germline ends came to 21 bases. CDR3 nucleotide sequence: TGCGCCAGCCGACCGGGACTTGATCGGCTGGAGCAGTACTTC. This sequence encodes CASRPGLDRLEQYF.

This clonotype was observed a few times. This chain links TRBV10-1 with TRBJ2-7, with TRBD2 matching 10 bases. CDR1 WNHNN and CDR2 SYGVQD come from the germline V gene (reference sequence). V was pared by 3 bases and J by 6 bases, with 11 bases of the junction left unmatched. The CDR3 has 16 amino acids. This chain's CDR3 is CASSDPSGSGNSEQYF. CDR3 DNA sequence: TGCGCCAGCAGTGATCCTAGCGGGAGCGGAAATTCCGAGCAGTACTTC.

The chain couples TRBV5-1 to TRBJ2-1, with D possibly being TRBD1 (6 bases). Germline-derived CDR1 and CDR2 are SGHRS and YFSETQ. V gave up 4 bases and J gave up 3 bases, with 26 bases separating them. The CDR3 is made up of 19 amino acids. The CDR3 DNA is TGCGCCAGCAGCAACACAGGGTATGGACTCACGGGCGACTACAATGAGCAGTTCTTC. Translated: CASSNTGYGLTGDYNEQFF.

This sequence joins TRBV7-9 and TRBJ2-7, with a possible D match to TRBD2 (6 bases). The CDR3 spans 15 residues. V lost 3 bases, J lost 0 bases, and 12 bases lay in between. Per germline, CDR1 SEHNR and CDR2 FQNEAQ (reference sequence). The CDR3, as DNA: TGTGCCAGCAGCTTCGGCGGGATTAGCTCCTACGAGCAGTACTTC. Protein sequence: CASSFGGISSYEQYF.

The genes are TRBV5-1 and TRBJ2-6; unclear D gene. The CDR3 sequence is 15 residues long. Germline CDR1 and CDR2: SGHRS and YFSETQ. V was pared by 1 base and J by 0 bases, with 5 bases between. CDR3 bases: TGCGCCAGCAGCTTGCTGAGCTCTGGGGCCAACGTCCTGACTTTC. Its translation is CASSLLSSGANVLTF.

The chain employs TRBV29-1 and TRBJ2-1; TRBD2 might be the D (5 bases). V shed 2 bases and J shed 0 bases, with 17 bases lying between them. The CDR3 contains 17 residues. Germline V gene data show CDR1 as SQVTM and CDR2 as ANQGSEA. The CDR3 reads CSVEMYGGLHSYNEQFF. CDR3 in DNA: TGCAGCGTTGAAATGTACGGCGGGCTGCACTCCTACAATGAGCAGTTCTTC.

The rearrangement joins TRBV30 to TRBJ2-1; tentatively, D is TRBD2 (5 bases). Germline loops: CDR1 GTSNPN, CDR2 SVGIG (reference sequence). The CDR3 extends over 16 amino acids. V lost 5 bases and J lost 5, with 22 bases in between. The CDR3 sequence: CAWRGGKILRDNEQFF. The DNA for the CDR3 is TGTGCCTGGCGTGGAGGAAAAATTCTGCGAGACAATGAGCAGTTCTTC.